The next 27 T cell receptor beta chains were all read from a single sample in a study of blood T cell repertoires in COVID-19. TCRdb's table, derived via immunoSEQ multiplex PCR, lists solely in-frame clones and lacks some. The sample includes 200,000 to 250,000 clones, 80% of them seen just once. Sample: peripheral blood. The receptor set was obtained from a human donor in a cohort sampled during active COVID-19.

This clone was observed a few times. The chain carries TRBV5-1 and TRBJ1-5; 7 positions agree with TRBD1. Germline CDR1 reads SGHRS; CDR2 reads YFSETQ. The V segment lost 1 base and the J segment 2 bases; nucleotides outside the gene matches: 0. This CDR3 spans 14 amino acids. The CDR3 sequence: CASSLTGGNQPQHF. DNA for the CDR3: TGCGCCAGCAGCTTGACAGGGGGCAATCAGCCCCAGCATTTT.

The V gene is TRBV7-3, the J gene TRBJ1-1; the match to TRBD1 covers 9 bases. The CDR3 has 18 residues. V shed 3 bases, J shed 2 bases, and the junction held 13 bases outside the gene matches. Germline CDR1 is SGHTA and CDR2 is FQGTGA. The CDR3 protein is CASSFGAWDRENNTEAFF. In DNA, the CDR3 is TGTGCCAGCAGCTTCGGGGCGTGGGACAGGGAAAACAACACTGAAGCTTTCTTT.

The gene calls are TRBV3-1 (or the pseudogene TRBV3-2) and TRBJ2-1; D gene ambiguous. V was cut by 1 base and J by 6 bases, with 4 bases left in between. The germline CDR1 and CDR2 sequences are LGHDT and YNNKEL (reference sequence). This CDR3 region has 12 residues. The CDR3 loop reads CASSQASNEQFF. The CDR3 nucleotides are TGTGCCAGCAGCCAAGCGAGCAATGAGCAGTTCTTC.

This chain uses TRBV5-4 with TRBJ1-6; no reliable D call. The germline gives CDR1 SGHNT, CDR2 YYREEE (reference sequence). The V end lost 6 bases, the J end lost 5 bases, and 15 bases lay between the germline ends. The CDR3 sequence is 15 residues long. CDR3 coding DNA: TGTGCCAGCACCTCCCGGGGTCTCGATAATTCACCCCTCCACTTT. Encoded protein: CASTSRGLDNSPLHF. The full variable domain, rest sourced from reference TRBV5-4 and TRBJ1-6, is ETGVTQSPTHLIKTRGQQVTLRCSSQSGHNTVSWYQQALGQGPQFIFQYYREEENGRGNFPPRFSGLQFPNYSSELNVNALELDDSALYLCASTSRGLDNSPLHFGNGTRLTVT.

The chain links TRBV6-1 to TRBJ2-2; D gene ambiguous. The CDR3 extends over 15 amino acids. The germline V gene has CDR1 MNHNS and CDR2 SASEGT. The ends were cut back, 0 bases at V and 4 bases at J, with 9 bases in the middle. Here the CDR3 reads CASSEAYTRTGELFF. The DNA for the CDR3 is TGTGCCAGCAGTGAAGCTTACACCCGCACCGGGGAGCTGTTTTTT.

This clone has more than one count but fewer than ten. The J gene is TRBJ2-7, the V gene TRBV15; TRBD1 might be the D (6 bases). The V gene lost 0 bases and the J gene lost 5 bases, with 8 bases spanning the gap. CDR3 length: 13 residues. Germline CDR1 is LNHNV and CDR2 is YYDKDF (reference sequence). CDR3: CATSRDNRDEQYF. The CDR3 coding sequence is TGTGCCACCAGCAGAGATAACAGGGACGAGCAGTACTTC.

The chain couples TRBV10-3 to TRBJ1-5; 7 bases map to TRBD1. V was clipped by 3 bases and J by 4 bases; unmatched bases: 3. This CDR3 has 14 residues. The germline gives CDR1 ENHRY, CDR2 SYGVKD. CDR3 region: CAISDPGQNQPQHF. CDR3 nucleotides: TGTGCCATCAGTGACCCGGGACAGAATCAGCCCCAGCATTTT.

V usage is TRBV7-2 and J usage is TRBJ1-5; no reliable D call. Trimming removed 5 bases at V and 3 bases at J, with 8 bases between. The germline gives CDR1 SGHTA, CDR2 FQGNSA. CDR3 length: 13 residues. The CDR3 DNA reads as TGTGCCAGCAGCCGGGATCACAATCAGCCCCAGCATTTT. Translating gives CASSRDHNQPQHF. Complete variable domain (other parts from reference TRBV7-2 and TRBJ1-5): GAGVSQSPSNKVTEKGKDVELRCDPISGHTALYWYRQSLGQGLEFLIYFQGNSAPDKSGLPSDRFSAERTGGSVSTLTIQRTQQEDSAVYLCASSRDHNQPQHFGDGTRLSIL.

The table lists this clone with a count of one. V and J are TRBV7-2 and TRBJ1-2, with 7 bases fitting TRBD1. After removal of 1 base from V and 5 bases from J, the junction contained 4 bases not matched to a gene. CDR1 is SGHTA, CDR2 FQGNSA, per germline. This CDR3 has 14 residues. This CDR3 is CASSLGGTAYGYTF. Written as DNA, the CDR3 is TGTGCCAGCAGCTTAGGGGGGACAGCTTATGGCTACACCTTC.

The CDR3 nucleotides read TGTGCCAGCAGCTTAGAAGGGGGCGCGTCGGTCGCCGAGCAGTACTTC. As protein: CASSLEGGASVAEQYF. This chain joins TRBV11-2 and TRBJ2-7, with 7 bases fitting TRBD1. V shed 0 bases and J 6 bases; nucleotides not matched to a gene: 11. This CDR3 has 16 residues. Germline assignment: CDR1 SGHAT and CDR2 FQNNGV.

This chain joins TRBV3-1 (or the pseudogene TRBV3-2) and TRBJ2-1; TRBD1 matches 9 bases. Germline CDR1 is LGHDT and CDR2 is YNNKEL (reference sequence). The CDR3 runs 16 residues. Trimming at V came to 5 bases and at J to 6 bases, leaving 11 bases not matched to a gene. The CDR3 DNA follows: TGTGCCAGCAGCTCTCAGGGACAGGGAAGGGTCAATGAGCAGTTCTTC. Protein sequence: CASSSQGQGRVNEQFF.

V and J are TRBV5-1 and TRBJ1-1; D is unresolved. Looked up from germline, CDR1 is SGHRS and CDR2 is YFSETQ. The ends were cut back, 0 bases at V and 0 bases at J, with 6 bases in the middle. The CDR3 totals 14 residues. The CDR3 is CASSLGHLNTEAFF. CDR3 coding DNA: TGCGCCAGCAGCTTGGGACATTTGAACACTGAAGCTTTCTTT.

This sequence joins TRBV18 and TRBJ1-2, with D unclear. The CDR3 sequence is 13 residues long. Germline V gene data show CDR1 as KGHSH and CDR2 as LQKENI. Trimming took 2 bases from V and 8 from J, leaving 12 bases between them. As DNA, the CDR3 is TGTGCCAGCTCACCAGAGGGCAGGAGAGGCTACACCTTC. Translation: CASSPEGRRGYTF.

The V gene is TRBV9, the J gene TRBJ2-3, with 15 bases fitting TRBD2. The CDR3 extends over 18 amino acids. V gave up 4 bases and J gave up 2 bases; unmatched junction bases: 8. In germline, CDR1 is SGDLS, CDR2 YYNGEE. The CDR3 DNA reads TGTGCCAGCAGCATTGGACTAGCGGGGGGGCTTATCACAGATACGCAGTATTTT. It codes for CASSIGLAGGLITDTQYF.

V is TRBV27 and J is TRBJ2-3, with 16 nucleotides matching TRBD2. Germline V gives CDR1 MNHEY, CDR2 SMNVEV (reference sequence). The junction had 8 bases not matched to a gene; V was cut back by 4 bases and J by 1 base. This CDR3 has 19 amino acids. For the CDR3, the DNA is TGTGCCAGCAGTTCGGGACTAGCGGGAGGGCCGGGAGGCACAGATACGCAGTATTTT. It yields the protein CASSSGLAGGPGGTDTQYF.

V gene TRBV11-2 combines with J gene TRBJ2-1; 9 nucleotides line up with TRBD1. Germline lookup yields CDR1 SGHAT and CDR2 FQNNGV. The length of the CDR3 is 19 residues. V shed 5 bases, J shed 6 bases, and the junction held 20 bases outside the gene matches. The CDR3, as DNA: TGTGCCAGCAGCCTCGGGGACAGGGTTCGGTGGAGCATGGTCAATGAGCAGTTCTTC. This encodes CASSLGDRVRWSMVNEQFF.

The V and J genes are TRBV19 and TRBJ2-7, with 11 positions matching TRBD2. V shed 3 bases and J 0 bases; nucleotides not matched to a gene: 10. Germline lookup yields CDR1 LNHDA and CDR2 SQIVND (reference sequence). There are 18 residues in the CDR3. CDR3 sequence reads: CASSIFSGGAAGSYEQYF. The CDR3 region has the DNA TGTGCCAGTAGTATTTTTAGCGGGGGGGCCGCGGGCTCCTACGAGCAGTACTTC.

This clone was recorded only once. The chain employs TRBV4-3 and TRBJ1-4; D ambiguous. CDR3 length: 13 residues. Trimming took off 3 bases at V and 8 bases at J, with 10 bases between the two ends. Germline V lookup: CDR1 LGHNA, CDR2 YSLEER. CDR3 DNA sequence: TGCGCCAGCAGCCAGGCGAGGCAGGAAAAACTGTTTTTT. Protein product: CASSQARQEKLFF.

CDR3 protein: CASSMGQKNSPLHF. As DNA, the CDR3 is TGTGCCAGCAGCATGGGACAGAAAAATTCACCCCTCCACTTT. The chain joins TRBV3-1 (or the pseudogene TRBV3-2) to TRBJ1-6; 7 nucleotides agree with TRBD1. Trimming removed 5 bases from V and 7 bases from J; junction bases left unmatched: 5. Germline CDR1 reads LGHDT; CDR2 reads YNNKEL (reference sequence). CDR3 size: 14 residues.

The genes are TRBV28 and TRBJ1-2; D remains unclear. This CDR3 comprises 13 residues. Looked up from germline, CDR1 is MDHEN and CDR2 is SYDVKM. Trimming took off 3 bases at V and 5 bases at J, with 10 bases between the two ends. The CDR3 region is CASSFFGEYGYTF. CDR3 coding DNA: TGTGCCAGCAGTTTTTTTGGAGAGTATGGCTACACCTTC.

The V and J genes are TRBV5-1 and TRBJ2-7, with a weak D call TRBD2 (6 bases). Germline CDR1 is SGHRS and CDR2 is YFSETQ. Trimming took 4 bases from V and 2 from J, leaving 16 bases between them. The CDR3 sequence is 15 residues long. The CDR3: CASSLTDSGPYEQYF. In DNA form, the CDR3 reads TGCGCCAGCAGCCTGACGGATAGCGGCCCCTACGAGCAGTACTTC.

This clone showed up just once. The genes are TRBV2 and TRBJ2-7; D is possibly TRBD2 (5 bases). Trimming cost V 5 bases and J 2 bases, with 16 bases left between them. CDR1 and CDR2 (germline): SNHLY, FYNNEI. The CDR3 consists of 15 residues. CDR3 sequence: CASSPTPRGTYEQYF. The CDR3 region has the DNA TGTGCCAGCAGTCCAACACCCCGGGGTACCTACGAGCAGTACTTC.

Here the CDR3 DNA reads TGTGCCAGCTCACAGGGGAGCCTTAGCAATCAGCCCCAGCATTTT. Protein product: CASSQGSLSNQPQHF. The V gene is TRBV6-5, the J gene TRBJ1-5; TRBD1 matches at 7 bases. V shed 8 bases, J shed 0 bases, and the junction held 7 bases outside the gene matches. The CDR3 sequence is 15 residues long. Germline CDR1 is MNHEY and CDR2 is SVGAGI.

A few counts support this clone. CDR3 DNA: TGTGCCAGCAGCCACACGGACAGGGAGCGGGGCTACACCTTC. Its translation is CASSHTDRERGYTF. The gene calls are TRBV4-2 and TRBJ1-2; 8 positions match TRBD1. The germline CDR1 and CDR2 sequences are LGHNA and YNFKEQ. The CDR3 loop spans 14 amino acids. Trimming cost V 3 bases and J 8 bases; bases outside gene matches: 8.

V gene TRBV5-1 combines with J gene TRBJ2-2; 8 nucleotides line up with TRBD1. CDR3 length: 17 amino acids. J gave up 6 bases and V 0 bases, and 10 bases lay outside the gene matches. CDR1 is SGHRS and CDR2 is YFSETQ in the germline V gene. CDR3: CASSLAFGQGEPGELFF. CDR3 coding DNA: TGCGCCAGCAGCTTGGCCTTTGGACAGGGAGAACCCGGGGAGCTGTTTTTT.

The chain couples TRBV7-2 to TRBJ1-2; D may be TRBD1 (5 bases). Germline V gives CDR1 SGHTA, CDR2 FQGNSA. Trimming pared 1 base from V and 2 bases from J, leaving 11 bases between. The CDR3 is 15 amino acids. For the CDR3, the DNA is TGTGCCAGCAGCTTAGAGCACGACAGCAACTATGGCTACACCTTC. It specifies CASSLEHDSNYGYTF.

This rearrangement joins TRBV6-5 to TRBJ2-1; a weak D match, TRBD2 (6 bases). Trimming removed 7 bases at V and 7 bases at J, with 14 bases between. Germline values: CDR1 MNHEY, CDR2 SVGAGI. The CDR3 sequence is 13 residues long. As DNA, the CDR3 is TGTGCCAGCACGCAGGGACTTCGGAATGAGCAGTTCTTC. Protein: CASTQGLRNEQFF.